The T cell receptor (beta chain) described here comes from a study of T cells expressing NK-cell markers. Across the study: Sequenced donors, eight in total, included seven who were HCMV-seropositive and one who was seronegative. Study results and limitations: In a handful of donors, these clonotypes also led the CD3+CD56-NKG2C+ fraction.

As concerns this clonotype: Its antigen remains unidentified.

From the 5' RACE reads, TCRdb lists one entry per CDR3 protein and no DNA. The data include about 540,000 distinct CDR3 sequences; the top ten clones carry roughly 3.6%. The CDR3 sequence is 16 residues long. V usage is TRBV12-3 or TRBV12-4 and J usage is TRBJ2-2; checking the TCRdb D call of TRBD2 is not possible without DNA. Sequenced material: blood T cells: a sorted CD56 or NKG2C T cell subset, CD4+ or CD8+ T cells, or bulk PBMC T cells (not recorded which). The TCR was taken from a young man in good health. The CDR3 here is CASSLEGLANTGELFF.